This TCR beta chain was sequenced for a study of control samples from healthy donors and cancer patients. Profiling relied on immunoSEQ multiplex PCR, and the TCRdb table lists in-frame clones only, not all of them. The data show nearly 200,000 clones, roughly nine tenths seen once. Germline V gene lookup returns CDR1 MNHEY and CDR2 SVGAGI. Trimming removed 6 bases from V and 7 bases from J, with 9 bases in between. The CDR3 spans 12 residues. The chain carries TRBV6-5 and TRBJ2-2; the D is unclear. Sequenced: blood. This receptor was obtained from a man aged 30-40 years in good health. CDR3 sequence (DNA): TGTGCCAGCAGCTGGCGTGGCGGGGAGCTGTTTTTT. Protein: CASSWRGGELFF.